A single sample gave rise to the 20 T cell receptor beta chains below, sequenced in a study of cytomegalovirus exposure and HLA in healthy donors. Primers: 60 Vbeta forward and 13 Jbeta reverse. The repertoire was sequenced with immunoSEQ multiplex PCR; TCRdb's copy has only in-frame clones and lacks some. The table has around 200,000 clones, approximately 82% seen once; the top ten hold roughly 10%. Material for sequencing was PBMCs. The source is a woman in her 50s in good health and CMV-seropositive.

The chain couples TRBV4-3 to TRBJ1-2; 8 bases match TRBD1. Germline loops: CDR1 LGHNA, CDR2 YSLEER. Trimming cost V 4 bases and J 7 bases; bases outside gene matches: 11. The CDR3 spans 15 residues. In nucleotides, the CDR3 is TGCGCCAGCAGCCCCGCAGGGGGCTGGTCGGCTGGCTACACCTTC. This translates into CASSPAGGWSAGYTF.

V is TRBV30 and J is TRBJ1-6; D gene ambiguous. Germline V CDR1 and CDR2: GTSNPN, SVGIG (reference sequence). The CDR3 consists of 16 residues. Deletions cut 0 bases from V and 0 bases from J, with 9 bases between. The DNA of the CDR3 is TGTGCCTGGAGTGTTATGTCTAACTCCTATAATTCACCCCTCCACTTT. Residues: CAWSVMSNSYNSPLHF.

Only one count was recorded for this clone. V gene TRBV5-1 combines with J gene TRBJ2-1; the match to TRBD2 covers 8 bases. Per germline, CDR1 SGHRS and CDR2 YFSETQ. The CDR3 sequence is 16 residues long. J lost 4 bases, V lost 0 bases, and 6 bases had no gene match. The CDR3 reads CASSLVPSGGYNEQFF. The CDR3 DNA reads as TGCGCCAGCAGCTTGGTACCCAGCGGGGGTTACAATGAGCAGTTCTTC.

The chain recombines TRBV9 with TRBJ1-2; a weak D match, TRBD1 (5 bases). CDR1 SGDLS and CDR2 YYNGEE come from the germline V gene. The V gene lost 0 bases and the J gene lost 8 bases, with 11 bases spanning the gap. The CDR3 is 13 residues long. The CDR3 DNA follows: TGTGCCAGCAGCGTAGGGCAGGGCTGGGGCTACACCTTC. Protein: CASSVGQGWGYTF.

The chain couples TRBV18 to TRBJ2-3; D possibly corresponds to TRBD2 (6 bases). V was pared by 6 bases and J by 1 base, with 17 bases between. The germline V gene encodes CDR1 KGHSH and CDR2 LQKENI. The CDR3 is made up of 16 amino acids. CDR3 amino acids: CASSPLRRARTDTQYF. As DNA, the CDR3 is TGTGCCAGCTCCCCGTTGAGGAGGGCCCGCACAGATACGCAGTATTTT.

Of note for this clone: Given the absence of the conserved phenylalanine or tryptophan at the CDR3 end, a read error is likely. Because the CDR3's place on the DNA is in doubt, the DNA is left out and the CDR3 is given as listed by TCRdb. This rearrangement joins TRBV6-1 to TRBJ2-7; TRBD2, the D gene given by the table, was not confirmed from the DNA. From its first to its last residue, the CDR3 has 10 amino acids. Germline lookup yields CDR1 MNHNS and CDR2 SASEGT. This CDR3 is CASSEFRGGP.

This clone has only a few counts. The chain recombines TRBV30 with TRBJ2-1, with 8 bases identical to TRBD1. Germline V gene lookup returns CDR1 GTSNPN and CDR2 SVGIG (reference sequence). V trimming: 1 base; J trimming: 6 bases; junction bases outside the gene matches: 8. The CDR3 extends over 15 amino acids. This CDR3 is CAWSGAGGSGNEQFF. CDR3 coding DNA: TGTGCCTGGAGTGGAGCAGGGGGCTCGGGCAATGAGCAGTTCTTC. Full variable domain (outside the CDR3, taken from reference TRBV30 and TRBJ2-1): SQTIHQWPATLVQPVGSPLSLECTVEGTSNPNLYWYRQAAGRGLQLLFYSVGIGQISSEVPQNLSASRPQDRQFILSSKKLLLSDSGFYLCAWSGAGGSGNEQFFGPGTRLTVL.

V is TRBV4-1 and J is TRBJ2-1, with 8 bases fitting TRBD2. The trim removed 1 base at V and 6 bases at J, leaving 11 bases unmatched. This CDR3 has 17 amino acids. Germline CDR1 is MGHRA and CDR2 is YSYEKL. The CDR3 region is CASSQVIIRSGGNEQFF. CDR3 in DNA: TGCGCCAGCAGCCAAGTGATAATTCGCAGCGGGGGCAATGAGCAGTTCTTC.

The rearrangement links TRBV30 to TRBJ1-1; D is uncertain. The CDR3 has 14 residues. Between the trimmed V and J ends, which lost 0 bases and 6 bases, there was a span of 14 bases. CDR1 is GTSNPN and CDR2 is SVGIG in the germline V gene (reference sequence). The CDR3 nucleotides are TGTGCCTGGAGTGTCACGGGGATTGCGGCTGAAGCTTTCTTT. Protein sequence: CAWSVTGIAAEAFF.

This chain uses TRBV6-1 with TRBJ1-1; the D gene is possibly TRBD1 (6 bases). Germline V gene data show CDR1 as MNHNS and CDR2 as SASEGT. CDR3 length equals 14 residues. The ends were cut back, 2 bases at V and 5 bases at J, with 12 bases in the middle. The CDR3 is CASSEQQGRTEAFF. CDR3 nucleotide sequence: TGTGCCAGCAGTGAACAACAGGGTAGAACTGAAGCTTTCTTT.

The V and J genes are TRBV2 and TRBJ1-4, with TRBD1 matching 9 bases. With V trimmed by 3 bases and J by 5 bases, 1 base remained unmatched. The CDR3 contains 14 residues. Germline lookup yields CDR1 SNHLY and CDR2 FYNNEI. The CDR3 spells CASSDDRGNEKLFF. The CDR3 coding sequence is TGTGCCAGCAGTGATGACAGGGGGAATGAAAAACTGTTTTTT.

DNA of the CDR3: TGTGCCACCAGCCCAGACCAAAGGGGGCACTATGGCTACACCTTC. It is translated as CATSPDQRGHYGYTF. The J gene is TRBJ1-2, the V gene TRBV15; 7 nucleotides line up with TRBD1. V shed 5 bases, J shed 3 bases, and the junction held 9 bases outside the gene matches. CDR1 is LNHNV and CDR2 is YYDKDF in the germline V gene (reference sequence). The CDR3 has 15 amino acids.

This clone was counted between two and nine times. CDR3 in amino acids: CASSLGGQGTEAFF. CDR3 in DNA: TGCGCCAGCAGCTTGGGGGGGCAGGGAACTGAAGCTTTCTTT. The J gene is TRBJ1-1, the V gene TRBV5-1, with a weak D call TRBD1 (6 bases). The V gene lost 0 bases and the J gene lost 5 bases, with 11 bases spanning the gap. The CDR3 is made up of 14 amino acids. CDR1 and CDR2 from the germline V gene are SGHRS and YFSETQ.

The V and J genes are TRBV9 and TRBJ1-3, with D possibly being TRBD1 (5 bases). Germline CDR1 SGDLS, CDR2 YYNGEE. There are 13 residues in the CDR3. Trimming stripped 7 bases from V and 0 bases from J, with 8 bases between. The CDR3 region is CASGGLSGNTIYF. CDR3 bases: TGTGCCAGCGGGGGACTCTCTGGAAACACCATATATTTT.

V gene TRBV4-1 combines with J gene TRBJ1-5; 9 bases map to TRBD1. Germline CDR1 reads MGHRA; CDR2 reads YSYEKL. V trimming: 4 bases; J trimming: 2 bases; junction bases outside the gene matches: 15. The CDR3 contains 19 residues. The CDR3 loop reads CASSRATGTGFRGNQPQHF. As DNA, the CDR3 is TGCGCCAGCAGCCGAGCGACCGGGACAGGGTTTAGGGGCAATCAGCCCCAGCATTTT.

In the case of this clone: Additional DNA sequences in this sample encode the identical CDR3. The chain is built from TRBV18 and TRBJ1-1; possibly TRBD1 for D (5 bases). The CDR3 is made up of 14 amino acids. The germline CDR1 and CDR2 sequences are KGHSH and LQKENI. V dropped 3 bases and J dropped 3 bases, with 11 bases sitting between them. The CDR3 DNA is TGTGCCAGCTCACCCGGGGGTGGGGACACTGAAGCTTTCTTT. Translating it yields CASSPGGGDTEAFF.

CDR3 DNA sequence: TGTGCCAGCAGAGTTGGGACAGTCGCTGAAGCTTTCTTT. It yields the protein CASRVGTVAEAFF. The chain links TRBV6-5 to TRBJ1-1; 7 bases match TRBD1. The germline gives CDR1 MNHEY, CDR2 SVGAGI. This CDR3 spans 13 amino acids. The V and J ends lost 6 bases and 6 bases, in that order; junction bases with no gene match: 7.

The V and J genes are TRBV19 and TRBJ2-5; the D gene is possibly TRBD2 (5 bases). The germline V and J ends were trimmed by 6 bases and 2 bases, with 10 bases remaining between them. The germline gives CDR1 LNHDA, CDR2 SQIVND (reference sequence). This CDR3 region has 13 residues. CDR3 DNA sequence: TGTGCCAGTAGCATCAGCGGACAAGAGACCCAGTACTTC. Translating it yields CASSISGQETQYF.

The chain's CDR3 is CASSYGQNYGYTF. In nucleotides, the CDR3 is TGTGCCAGCAGTTACGGACAGAACTATGGCTACACCTTC. The rearrangement joins TRBV6-6 to TRBJ1-2; a weak D match, TRBD1 (6 bases). Germline V gene data show CDR1 as MNHNY and CDR2 as SVGAGI (reference sequence). V shed 2 bases and J shed 2 bases, with 6 bases lying between them. CDR3 length: 13 amino acids.

CDR3 bases: TGTGCCAGCAGTGAAAGTATGTCGGGTGGTGGCTACACCTTC. Translating gives CASSESMSGGGYTF. V usage is TRBV6-1 and J usage is TRBJ1-2; D gene unclear. Looked up from germline, CDR1 is MNHNS and CDR2 is SASEGT. Trimming cost V 2 bases and J 7 bases, with 14 bases left between them. The CDR3 is 14 amino acids.